The rows below give T cell receptor beta chains drawn from one sample of a study of T cell changes during pregnancy in multiple sclerosis. Clones were sequenced by immunoSEQ multiplex PCR, and TCRdb holds only the in-frame ones, with some missing. Of under 80,000 clones listed, 85% to 95% are singletons. Sequenced here: peripheral blood, sampled before pregnancy. These receptors came from a female donor with multiple sclerosis, enrolled in a pregnancy study. CDR3s include the opening cysteine and the closing phenylalanine or tryptophan. A D gene is named only where the DNA matches it firmly. Only some rows state a clone size, as once, few, many or a class for expanded clones.

CDR3 protein: CASSRDRTLKTFF; CDR3 DNA: TGTGCCAGCAGTCGAGACAGGACACTCAAAACTTTCTTT; V gene: TRBV2; D gene: NA; clone size: NA; J gene: TRBJ1-1
CDR3 protein: CASSLAGETQYF; CDR3 DNA: TGCGCCAGCAGCTTGGCGGGAGAGACCCAGTACTTC; V gene: TRBV5-1; D gene: NA; clone size: NA; J gene: TRBJ2-5
CDR3 protein: CASSSPGQGGTEAFF; CDR3 DNA: TGTGCCAGCAGCAGCCCCGGACAGGGAGGGACTGAAGCTTTCTTT; V gene: TRBV28; D gene: TRBD1; clone size: NA; J gene: TRBJ1-1
CDR3 protein: CATSPYPGLAGYEQYF; CDR3 DNA: TGTGCCACCTCCCCCTACCCGGGACTAGCGGGATACGAGCAGTACTTC; V gene: TRBV21-1; D gene: NA; clone size: NA; J gene: TRBJ2-7
CDR3 protein: CASSLAAGGETQYF; CDR3 DNA: TGTGCCAGCAGCTTAGCAGCAGGGGGTGAGACCCAGTACTTC; V gene: TRBV7-9; D gene: TRBD1; clone size: NA; J gene: TRBJ2-5
CDR3 protein: CASLLGGGSGYEQYF; CDR3 DNA: TGTGCCAGCCTATTGGGGGGCGGGAGTGGCTACGAGCAGTACTTC; V gene: TRBV2; D gene: NA; clone size: NA; J gene: TRBJ2-7
CDR3 protein: CARSLMRGPLAGDPFWETQYF; CDR3 DNA: TGTGCCAGAAGCTTGATGCGGGGGCCTCTAGCGGGAGACCCATTCTGGGAGACCCAGTACTTC; V gene: TRBV5-3; D gene: TRBD2; clone size: NA; J gene: TRBJ2-5
CDR3 protein: CASSQGSERVDIQYF; CDR3 DNA: TGCGCCAGCAGCCAAGGGTCCGAGCGTGTGGACATTCAGTACTTC; V gene: TRBV4-1; D gene: NA; clone size: NA; J gene: TRBJ2-4
CDR3 protein: CASSLSGVSLRGANVLTF; CDR3 DNA: TGTGCCAGCTCACTGTCCGGGGTAAGCCTCCGGGGGGCCAACGTCCTGACTTTC; V gene: TRBV18; D gene: NA; clone size: NA; J gene: TRBJ2-6
CDR3 protein: CASSLDRGDQPQHF; CDR3 DNA: TGTGCCAGCAGCTTGGACAGGGGGGATCAGCCCCAGCATTTT; V gene: TRBV7-2; D gene: TRBD1; clone size: NA; J gene: TRBJ1-5
CDR3 protein: CAWSYRVNYGYTF; CDR3 DNA: TGTGCCTGGAGTTACAGGGTTAACTATGGCTACACCTTC; V gene: TRBV30; D gene: NA; clone size: NA; J gene: TRBJ1-2
CDR3 protein: CASNRDSLGTEAFF; CDR3 DNA: TGTGCCAGCAACCGAGACAGTCTGGGGACTGAAGCTTTCTTT; V gene: TRBV2; D gene: NA; clone size: NA; J gene: TRBJ1-1
CDR3 protein: CASISQGTYNEQFF; CDR3 DNA: TGCGCCAGCATCTCCCAGGGGACCTACAATGAGCAGTTCTTC; V gene: TRBV23-1; D gene: NA; clone size: NA; J gene: TRBJ2-1
CDR3 protein: CASSLGAKEVSYEQYF; CDR3 DNA: TGCGCCAGCAGCTTGGGCGCGAAAGAGGTATCCTACGAGCAGTACTTC; V gene: TRBV5-1; D gene: NA; clone size: NA; J gene: TRBJ2-7
CDR3 protein: CASSIRTSGIYNEQFF; CDR3 DNA: TGTGCCAGTAGTATTAGGACTAGCGGAATCTACAATGAGCAGTTCTTC; V gene: TRBV19; D gene: TRBD2; clone size: NA; J gene: TRBJ2-1
CDR3 protein: CASSLGASGSQLYEQYF; CDR3 DNA: TGCGCCAGCAGCTTGGGAGCTAGCGGGTCTCAACTCTACGAGCAGTACTTC; V gene: TRBV5-1; D gene: TRBD2; clone size: NA; J gene: TRBJ2-7
CDR3 protein: CASSETGELFF; CDR3 DNA: TGTGCCAGCAGTGAGACAGGGGAGCTGTTTTTT; V gene: TRBV28; D gene: NA; clone size: NA; J gene: TRBJ2-2
CDR3 protein: CASSLATGGARNTIYF; CDR3 DNA: TGTGCCAGCAGTTTGGCGACAGGGGGCGCGCGAAACACCATATATTTT; V gene: TRBV28; D gene: TRBD1; clone size: NA; J gene: TRBJ1-3
CDR3 protein: CASSSLGGLNEQYF; CDR3 DNA: TGTGCCAGCAGCTCTCTGGGGGGGCTGAACGAGCAGTACTTC; V gene: TRBV11-3; D gene: NA; clone size: NA; J gene: TRBJ2-7
CDR3 protein: CASRTGSKTQYF; CDR3 DNA: TGTGCCTCCAGGACAGGGTCGAAGACCCAGTACTTC; V gene: TRBV6-5; D gene: TRBD1; clone size: NA; J gene: TRBJ2-5
CDR3 protein: CASSVAWTGTNTGELFF; CDR3 DNA: TGTGCCAGCAGCGTAGCTTGGACAGGGACGAACACCGGGGAGCTGTTTTTT; V gene: TRBV9; D gene: TRBD1; clone size: NA; J gene: TRBJ2-2
CDR3 protein: CASSQTGGYGYTF; CDR3 DNA: TGCGCCAGCAGCCAAACAGGGGGATATGGCTACACCTTC; V gene: TRBV4-1; D gene: TRBD1; clone size: once; J gene: TRBJ1-2
CDR3 protein: CASSILAGSSADTQYF; CDR3 DNA: TGTGCCAGTAGTATATTAGCGGGATCGTCGGCAGATACGCAGTATTTT; V gene: TRBV19; D gene: TRBD2; clone size: NA; J gene: TRBJ2-3
CDR3 protein: CASSVWTSGPINLGQFF; CDR3 DNA: TGTGCCAGCAGTGTCTGGACTAGCGGACCCATCAATTTAGGGCAGTTCTTC; V gene: TRBV2; D gene: TRBD2; clone size: NA; J gene: TRBJ2-1
CDR3 protein: CTIRTGASTDTQYF; CDR3 DNA: TGCACCATTCGGACAGGGGCTAGCACAGATACGCAGTATTTT; V gene: TRBV1; D gene: NA; clone size: NA; J gene: TRBJ2-3
CDR3 protein: CASSPRGSGRTDTQYF; CDR3 DNA: TGTGCCAGCAGCCCCCGAGGTAGCGGGAGAACAGATACGCAGTATTTT; V gene: TRBV9; D gene: TRBD2; clone size: NA; J gene: TRBJ2-3
CDR3 protein: CASSLGLAPDVTDTQYF; CDR3 DNA: TGTGCCAGCAGCTTAGGCCTAGCCCCAGATGTTACAGATACGCAGTATTTT; V gene: TRBV11-3; D gene: NA; clone size: NA; J gene: TRBJ2-3
CDR3 protein: CASSVGAGTSGSRYEQYF; CDR3 DNA: TGTGCCAGCAGCGTAGGAGCCGGGACTAGCGGGAGCAGGTACGAGCAGTACTTC; V gene: TRBV9; D gene: TRBD2; clone size: NA; J gene: TRBJ2-7
CDR3 protein: CASSFDPTGEQYF; CDR3 DNA: TGTGCCAGCAGTTTCGATCCGACGGGCGAGCAGTACTTC; V gene: TRBV7-2; D gene: NA; clone size: NA; J gene: TRBJ2-7
CDR3 protein: CASRQGGQPQHF; CDR3 DNA: TGTGCCAGCAGACAGGGAGGGCAGCCCCAGCATTTT; V gene: TRBV2; D gene: NA; clone size: few; J gene: TRBJ1-5
CDR3 protein: CASSVQATGRNEQFF; CDR3 DNA: TGTGCCAGCAGTGTACAAGCGACAGGGAGGAATGAGCAGTTCTTC; V gene: TRBV27; D gene: NA; clone size: NA; J gene: TRBJ2-1
CDR3 protein: CASTWVGRETQYF; CDR3 DNA: TGTGCCAGCACCTGGGTGGGGCGAGAGACCCAGTACTTC; V gene: TRBV2; D gene: NA; clone size: once; J gene: TRBJ2-5
CDR3 protein: CASSSTGFESGANVLTF; CDR3 DNA: TGTGCCAGCAGCTCGACAGGTTTCGAATCTGGGGCCAACGTCCTGACTTTC; V gene: TRBV7-2; D gene: NA; clone size: NA; J gene: TRBJ2-6
CDR3 protein: CASSLAGGAGELFF; CDR3 DNA: TGTGCCAGCAGCTTGGCCGGGGGGGCCGGGGAGCTGTTTTTT; V gene: TRBV5-4; D gene: TRBD2; clone size: NA; J gene: TRBJ2-2
CDR3 protein: CASSYLGQPQETQYF; CDR3 DNA: TGTGCCAGCAGTTACCTCGGACAGCCACAAGAGACCCAGTACTTC; V gene: TRBV27; D gene: NA; clone size: NA; J gene: TRBJ2-5
CDR3 protein: CASSQEGATHYNEQFF; CDR3 DNA: TGCGCCAGCAGCCAAGAGGGGGCTACCCACTACAATGAGCAGTTCTTC; V gene: TRBV4-3; D gene: NA; clone size: NA; J gene: TRBJ2-1
CDR3 protein: CASSLELAGANEQYF; CDR3 DNA: TGTGCCAGCAGCTTAGAACTAGCGGGAGCCAACGAGCAGTACTTC; V gene: TRBV11-2; D gene: TRBD2; clone size: NA; J gene: TRBJ2-7